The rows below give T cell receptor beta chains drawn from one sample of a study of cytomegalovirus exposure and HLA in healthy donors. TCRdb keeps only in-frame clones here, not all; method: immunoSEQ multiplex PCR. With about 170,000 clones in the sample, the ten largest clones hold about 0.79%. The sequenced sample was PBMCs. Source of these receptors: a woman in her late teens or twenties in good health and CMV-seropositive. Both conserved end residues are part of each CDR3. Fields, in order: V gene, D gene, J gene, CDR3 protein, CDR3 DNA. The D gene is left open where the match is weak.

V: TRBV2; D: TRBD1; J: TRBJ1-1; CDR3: CASRSPATGGLEAFF; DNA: TGTGCCAGCAGGTCCCCAGCGACAGGGGGTCTTGAAGCTTTCTTT
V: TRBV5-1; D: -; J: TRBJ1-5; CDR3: CASSLVGDRSQPQHF; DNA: TGCGCCAGCAGCTTGGTAGGGGATCGGAGTCAGCCCCAGCATTTT
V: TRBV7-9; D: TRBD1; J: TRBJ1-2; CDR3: CASSSYDRGGNGYTF; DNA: TGTGCCAGCAGCTCCTATGACAGGGGGGGGAATGGCTACACCTTC
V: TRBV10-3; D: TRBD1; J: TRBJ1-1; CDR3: CAISGTGTNTEAFF; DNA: TGTGCCATCAGTGGGACAGGGACGAACACTGAAGCTTTCTTT
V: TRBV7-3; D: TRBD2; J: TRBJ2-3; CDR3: CASSQGGGLAGDTQYF; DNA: TGTGCCAGCAGCCAAGGGGGGGGACTAGCGGGGGATACGCAGTATTTT
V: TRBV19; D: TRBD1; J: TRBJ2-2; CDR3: CASSIETGVGTGELFF; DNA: TGTGCCAGTAGTATAGAGACAGGGGTGGGCACCGGGGAGCTGTTTTTT
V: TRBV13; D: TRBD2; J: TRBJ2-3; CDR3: CASSLGLAGSTDTQYF; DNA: TGTGCCAGCAGCTTAGGACTAGCGGGGAGCACAGATACGCAGTATTTT
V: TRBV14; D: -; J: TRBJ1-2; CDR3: CASSLVEGVSYTF; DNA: TGTGCCAGCAGCCTGGTGGAGGGCGTCAGCTACACCTTC
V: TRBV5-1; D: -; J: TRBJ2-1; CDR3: CASSLQGPTYNEQFF; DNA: TGCGCCAGCAGCTTGCAGGGGCCCACCTACAATGAGCAGTTCTTC
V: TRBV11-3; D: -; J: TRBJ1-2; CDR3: CASSLYRMGGYTF; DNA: TGTGCCAGCAGCCTGTACAGGATGGGAGGCTACACCTTC